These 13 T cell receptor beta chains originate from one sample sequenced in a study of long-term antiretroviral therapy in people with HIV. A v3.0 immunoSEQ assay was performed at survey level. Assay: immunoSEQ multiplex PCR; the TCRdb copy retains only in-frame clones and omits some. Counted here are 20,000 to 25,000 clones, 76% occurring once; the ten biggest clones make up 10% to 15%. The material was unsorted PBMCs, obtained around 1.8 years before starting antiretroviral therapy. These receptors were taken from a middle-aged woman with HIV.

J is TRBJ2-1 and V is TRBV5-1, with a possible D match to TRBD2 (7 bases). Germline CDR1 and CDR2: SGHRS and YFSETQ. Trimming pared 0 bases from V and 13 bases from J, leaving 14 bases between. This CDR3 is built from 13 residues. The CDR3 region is CASSLEGGGAQFF. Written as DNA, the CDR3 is TGCGCCAGCAGCTTGGAGGGTGGGGGGGCTCAGTTCTTC.

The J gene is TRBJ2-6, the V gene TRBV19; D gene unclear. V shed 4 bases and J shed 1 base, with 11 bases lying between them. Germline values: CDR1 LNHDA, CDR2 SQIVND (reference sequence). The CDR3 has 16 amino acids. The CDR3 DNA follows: TGTGCCAGTAGTAGCCCCCCGGAGTCTGGGGCCAACGTCCTGACTTTC. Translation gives CASSSPPESGANVLTF.

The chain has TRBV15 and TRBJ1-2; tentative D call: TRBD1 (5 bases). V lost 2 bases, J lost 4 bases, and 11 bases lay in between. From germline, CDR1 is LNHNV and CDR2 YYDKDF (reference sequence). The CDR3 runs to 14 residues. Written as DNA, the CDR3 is TGTGCCACCAGCAGATCGGGGGTGGCCTATGGCTACACCTTC. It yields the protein CATSRSGVAYGYTF.

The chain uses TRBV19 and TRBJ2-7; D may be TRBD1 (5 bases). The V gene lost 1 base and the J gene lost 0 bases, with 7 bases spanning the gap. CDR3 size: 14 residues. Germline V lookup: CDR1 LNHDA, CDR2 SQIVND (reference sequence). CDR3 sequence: CASSIAGHSYEQYF. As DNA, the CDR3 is TGTGCCAGTAGTATAGCAGGGCACTCCTACGAGCAGTACTTC.

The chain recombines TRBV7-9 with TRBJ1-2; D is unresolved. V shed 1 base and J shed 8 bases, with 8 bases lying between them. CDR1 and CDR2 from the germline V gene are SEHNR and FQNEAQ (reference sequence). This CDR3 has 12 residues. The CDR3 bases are TGTGCCAGCAGCTTAGTGGGAGGAGGCTACACCTTC. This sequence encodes CASSLVGGGYTF.

The CDR3 region is CAITQGQGLRVEQFF. As DNA, the CDR3 is TGTGCCATCACCCAGGGACAGGGGTTACGGGTTGAGCAGTTCTTC. The J gene is TRBJ2-1, the V gene TRBV10-3; 10 positions agree with TRBD1. J gave up 9 bases and V 7 bases, and 12 bases lay outside the gene matches. The germline gives CDR1 ENHRY, CDR2 SYGVKD. The CDR3 covers 15 residues.

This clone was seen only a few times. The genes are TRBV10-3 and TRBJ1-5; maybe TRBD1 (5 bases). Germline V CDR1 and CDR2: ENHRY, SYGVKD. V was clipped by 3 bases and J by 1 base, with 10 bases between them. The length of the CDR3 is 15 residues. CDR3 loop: CAISEEGLSNQPQHF. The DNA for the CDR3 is TGTGCCATCAGTGAAGAGGGGTTGAGCAATCAGCCCCAGCATTTT.

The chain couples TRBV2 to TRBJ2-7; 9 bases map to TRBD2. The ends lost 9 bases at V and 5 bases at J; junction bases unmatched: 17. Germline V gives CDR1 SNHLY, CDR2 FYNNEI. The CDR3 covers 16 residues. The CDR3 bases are TGTGCCAGTCGCCTAAACCCGGGACTAGCCGCGGACGAGCAGTACTTC. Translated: CASRLNPGLAADEQYF.

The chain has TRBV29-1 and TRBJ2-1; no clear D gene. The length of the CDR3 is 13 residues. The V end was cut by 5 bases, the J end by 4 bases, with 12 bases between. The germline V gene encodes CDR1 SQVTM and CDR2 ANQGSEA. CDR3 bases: TGCAGCGTTCGAAAGGACGGGTACAATGAGCAGTTCTTC. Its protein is CSVRKDGYNEQFF.

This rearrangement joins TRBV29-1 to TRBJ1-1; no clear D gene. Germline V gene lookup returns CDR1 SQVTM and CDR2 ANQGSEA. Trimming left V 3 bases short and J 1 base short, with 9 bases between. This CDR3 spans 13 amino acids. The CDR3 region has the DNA TGCAGCGTTGATTGGGGAGAGAACACTGAAGCTTTCTTT. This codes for CSVDWGENTEAFF.

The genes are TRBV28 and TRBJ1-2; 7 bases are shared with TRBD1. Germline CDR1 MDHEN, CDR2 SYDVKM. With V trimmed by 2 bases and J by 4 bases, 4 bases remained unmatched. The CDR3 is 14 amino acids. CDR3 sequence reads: CASSLTGAGYGYTF. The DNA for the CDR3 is TGTGCCAGCAGTTTAACAGGGGCTGGCTATGGCTACACCTTC.

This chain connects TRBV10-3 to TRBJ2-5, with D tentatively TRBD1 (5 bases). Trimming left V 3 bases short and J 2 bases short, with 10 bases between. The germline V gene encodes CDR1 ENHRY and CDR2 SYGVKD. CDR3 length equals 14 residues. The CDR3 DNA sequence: TGTGCCATCAGTGAAGGGGCAGAGCAAGAGACCCAGTACTTC. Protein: CAISEGAEQETQYF.

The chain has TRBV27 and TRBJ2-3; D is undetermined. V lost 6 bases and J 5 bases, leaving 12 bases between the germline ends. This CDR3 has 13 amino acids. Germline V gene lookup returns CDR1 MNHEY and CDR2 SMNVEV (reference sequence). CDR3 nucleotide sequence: TGTGCCAGCAGCCTAGGGCGCCGAGATACGCAGTATTTT. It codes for CASSLGRRDTQYF.